The sequence of this TCR beta chain was determined in a study of T cell changes during pregnancy in multiple sclerosis. Germline CDR1 reads KGHSH; CDR2 reads LQKENI. The CDR3 extends over 16 amino acids. Trimming removed 1 base from V and 0 bases from J, with 12 bases in between. Only in-frame clones appear in the TCRdb table, and some are missing; sequencing was by immunoSEQ multiplex PCR. The sample shows some 94,000 clones, more than 90% of them seen only once. The sequencing used peripheral blood, collected in the first trimester of pregnancy. The sequence was collected from a female donor with multiple sclerosis, enrolled in a pregnancy study. The chain couples TRBV18 to TRBJ1-1; the D is unclear. Here the CDR3 DNA reads TGTGCCAGCTCACCACTTCCAGGTGGAATGAACACTGAAGCTTTCTTT. As protein: CASSPLPGGMNTEAFF.